These T cell receptor beta chains were read from a single sample in a study of T cell responses to AZD1222 COVID-19 vaccine. TCRdb's copy holds only in-frame clones and misses some; the assay was immunoSEQ multiplex PCR. The sample lists 150,000 or so clones; 85% to 90% were seen once. The starting material was peripheral blood, obtained on day 0 of AZD1222 vaccination. The receptors originated from an adult in good health. Both conserved end residues are part of each CDR3. A D gene is named only where the DNA matches it firmly. Size is stated for part of the rows, as once, few or many counts, or as a class when the clone is expanded.

>TRBV2|TRBJ2-3|TRBD1|NA
CASSEEGQSTDTQYF
TGTGCCAGCAGTGAAGAGGGACAGTCCACAGATACGCAGTATTTT
>TRBV12-3/TRBV12-4|TRBJ1-5|NA|NA
CASKGRAGQPQHF
TGTGCCAGCAAAGGACGGGCCGGTCAGCCCCAGCATTTT
>TRBV2|TRBJ2-7|NA|NA
CASSGLTGGEQYF
TGTGCCAGCAGTGGTTTAACAGGTGGAGAGCAGTACTTC
>TRBV28|TRBJ1-4|TRBD1|NA
CASSQPQQGMGKLFF
TGTGCCAGCAGTCAGCCCCAACAGGGGATGGGAAAACTGTTTTTT
>TRBV7-6|TRBJ1-3|NA|NA
CASSRSAGLGAGNTIYF
TGTGCCAGCAGCCGATCGGCAGGGCTAGGGGCTGGAAACACCATATATTTT
>TRBV5-6|TRBJ1-6|TRBD1|once
CASSYRRDRGRTYNSPLHF
TGTGCCAGCAGCTATAGGCGGGACAGGGGGCGCACCTATAATTCACCCCTCCACTTT
>TRBV28|TRBJ1-4|NA|NA
CASSFDRPRVNEKLFF
TGTGCCAGCAGTTTTGATCGACCGAGGGTTAATGAAAAACTGTTTTTT
>TRBV5-4|TRBJ2-3|TRBD2|NA
CASSFWVAGATDTQYF
TGTGCCAGCAGCTTCTGGGTAGCGGGGGCCACAGATACGCAGTATTTT
>TRBV2|TRBJ1-2|NA|NA
CASCPGTLYGYTF
TGTGCCAGCTGCCCCGGGACCCTCTATGGCTACACCTTC
>TRBV28|TRBJ1-4|TRBD1|NA
CASITSGTGREKLFF
TGTGCCAGCATCACAAGCGGGACAGGGCGTGAAAAACTGTTTTTT
>TRBV9|TRBJ2-1|NA|NA
CASSVVGQAIYNEQFF
TGTGCCAGCAGCGTAGTAGGTCAGGCTATCTACAATGAGCAGTTCTTC
>TRBV3-1/TRBV3-2|TRBJ1-2|TRBD1|NA
CASSPSGTGTGNRKELTGYTF
TGTGCCAGCAGCCCTAGCGGGACAGGGACAGGAAACCGCAAGGAATTGACTGGCTACACCTTC
>TRBV5-6|TRBJ1-4|NA|few
CASSPQRFNEKLFF
TGTGCCAGCAGCCCGCAGCGCTTTAATGAAAAACTGTTTTTT
>TRBV3-1/TRBV3-2|TRBJ1-5|NA|NA
CASRGGFDQPQHF
TGTGCCAGCAGAGGGGGGTTTGATCAGCCCCAGCATTTT
>TRBV24-1|TRBJ2-2|TRBD1|NA
CATSDPGQGVGELFF
TGTGCCACCAGTGATCCGGGACAGGGGGTCGGGGAGCTGTTTTTT
>TRBV12-3/TRBV12-4|TRBJ1-5|NA|NA
CASSLDDQPQHF
TGTGCCAGCAGTTTAGACGATCAGCCCCAGCATTTT
>TRBV3-1/TRBV3-2|TRBJ2-7|TRBD2|NA
CASSQVLAGDQKQYF
TGTGCCAGCAGCCAGGTACTAGCGGGAGATCAGAAGCAGTACTTC
>TRBV19|TRBJ1-3|NA|NA
CASSITLRGVGNTIYF
TGTGCCAGTAGTATAACTTTACGGGGCGTTGGCAACACCATATATTTT
>TRBV5-8|TRBJ2-4|TRBD1|NA
CASSFRTGQVIQYF
TGTGCCAGCAGCTTTCGGACAGGGCAAGTCATTCAGTACTTC
>TRBV27|TRBJ1-6|NA|NA
CASSFSLSYNSPLHF
TGTGCCAGCAGTTTTTCACTCTCCTATAATTCACCCCTCCACTTT
>TRBV6-1|TRBJ2-1|NA|NA
CASSEYPRADFF
TGTGCCAGCAGTGAATATCCCAGAGCTGACTTCTTC
>TRBV5-4|TRBJ2-1|TRBD2|NA
CASSRSGGTYNEQFF
TGTGCCAGCAGTCGATCCGGGGGGACCTACAATGAGCAGTTCTTC
>TRBV30|TRBJ2-7|NA|NA
CAFLERPKYEQYF
TGTGCCTTCCTGGAAAGACCAAAATACGAGCAGTACTTC
>TRBV7-9|TRBJ1-1|TRBD1|NA
CASSNRPIAGGEKEAFF
TGTGCCAGCAGCAACAGGCCCATTGCAGGGGGCGAAAAGGAAGCTTTCTTT
>TRBV10-3|TRBJ1-3|TRBD1|NA
CAISAMGQGVSGSGNTIYF
TGTGCCATCAGTGCTATGGGACAGGGGGTGTCCGGCTCTGGAAACACCATATATTTT
>TRBV27|TRBJ2-3|NA|NA
CASSFGDTQYF
TGTGCCAGCAGTTTTGGCGATACGCAGTATTTT
>TRBV2|TRBJ1-2|NA|NA
CASSEESNYGYTF
TGTGCCAGCAGTGAAGAGTCTAACTATGGCTACACCTTC
>TRBV28|TRBJ1-4|TRBD1|NA
CASSRQGSPNEKLFF
TGTGCCAGCAGTCGACAGGGCTCACCTAATGAAAAACTGTTTTTT
>TRBV9|TRBJ1-6|TRBD1|NA
CASSGGDRGRWSPLHF
TGTGCCAGCAGCGGCGGGGACAGGGGGCGCTGGTCACCCCTCCACTTT
>TRBV7-2|TRBJ2-3|NA|NA
CASSLVAGLTDTQYF
TGTGCCAGCAGCTTAGTTGCGGGCCTCACAGATACGCAGTATTTT
>TRBV19|TRBJ2-3|TRBD1|NA
CASSSRQGITDTQYF
TGTGCCAGTAGTTCAAGACAGGGAATCACAGATACGCAGTATTTT
>TRBV29-1|TRBJ2-1|TRBD2|NA
CSVEGGRVNNEQFF
TGCAGCGTTGAAGGCGGGAGGGTCAACAATGAGCAGTTCTTC
>TRBV21-1|TRBJ1-2|NA|NA
CAHSVAGGDGYTF
TGTGCTCACAGCGTAGCGGGGGGAGATGGCTACACCTTC
>TRBV19|TRBJ1-2|NA|NA
CASSTTGIPYGYTF
TGTGCCAGTAGTACCACCGGGATCCCATATGGCTACACCTTC
>TRBV2|TRBJ1-5|NA|NA
CASRIGSISNQPQHF
TGTGCCAGCAGGATAGGGTCTATCAGCAATCAGCCCCAGCATTTT